The 17 T cell receptor beta chains in this list originate from one sample, sequenced in a study of neurological immune-mediated disorders. Time point indicated: longitudinal time-point 1 (baseline). TCRdb passed the 5' RACE reads through MiXCR, listing each CDR3 protein once. The table records some 49,000 distinct CDR3 sequences, about 9.1% of them present only once. The sequencing input was PBMCs. Receptors originate from a woman in her forties in good health.

The J gene is TRBJ2-7, the V gene TRBV5-1; possibly TRBD1 for D (5 bases). Germline V lookup: CDR1 SGHRS, CDR2 YFSETQ. Trimming cost V 0 bases and J 7 bases, with 11 bases left between them. CDR3 size: 13 residues. The CDR3 coding sequence is TGCGCCAGCAGCTTGGGCAGGGATGGTGAGCAGTACTTC. Protein sequence: CASSLGRDGEQYF.

With respect to this clonotype: Since a much larger clone is just one base distant, this may be a read error. The chain is built from TRBV20-1 and TRBJ1-2; 7 bases are shared with TRBD1. The germline V gene encodes CDR1 DFQATT and CDR2 SNEGSKA (reference sequence). The ends lost 3 bases at V and 14 bases at J; junction bases unmatched: 15. This CDR3 region has 13 residues. The CDR3 here is CSARDPRQGVVTF. CDR3 nucleotide sequence: TGCAGTGCTAGGGACCCGCGACAGGGTGTCGTTACCTTC.

This clonotype showed up just a few times. The rearrangement links TRBV20-1 to TRBJ2-7; D remains unclear. V was pared by 7 bases and J by 0 bases, with 10 bases between. Germline V gene data show CDR1 as DFQATT and CDR2 as SNEGSKA (reference sequence). The CDR3 covers 12 residues. In nucleotides, the CDR3 is TGCAGTGTCAGAAGAAGCTCCTACGAGCAGTACTTC. It codes for CSVRRSSYEQYF.

With respect to this clonotype: Being one base from a much bigger clone, this may be a read error. This sequence joins TRBV10-3 and TRBJ2-1; 7 bases match TRBD1. The V gene's germline CDR1 is ENHRY and CDR2 SYGVKD. The CDR3 is 13 amino acids. CDR3 protein: CAISWGQNNERFF. CDR3 coding DNA: TGTGCCATCAGCTGGGGACAGAACAATGAGCGGTTCTTC.

V usage is TRBV5-1 and J usage is TRBJ2-7; D gene unclear. V shed 2 bases and J shed 0 bases, with 6 bases lying between them. CDR3 size: 13 residues. Germline CDR1 is SGHRS and CDR2 is YFSETQ. The CDR3 region is CASSFGSSYEQYF. The DNA for the CDR3 is TGCGCCAGCAGCTTCGGGTCCTCCTACGAGCAGTACTTC. The entire variable domain, with the rest obtained from reference TRBV5-1 and TRBJ2-7, is as follows: KAGVTQTPRYLIKTRGQQVTLSCSPISGHRSVSWYQQTPGQGLQFLFEYFSETQRNKGNFPGRFSGRQFSNSRSEMNVSTLELGDSALYLCASSFGSSYEQYFGPGTRLTVT.

To note about this clonotype: At one boundary the junction diverges from the germline segment, which might be a read error. The chain's CDR3 is CASSPPAAANTDAFF. The CDR3 DNA follows: TGTGCCAGCTCACCACCGGCAGCGGCGAACACTGATGCTTTCTTT. The chain carries TRBV18 and TRBJ1-1; no clear D. The germline V gene has CDR1 KGHSH and CDR2 LQKENI. The CDR3 loop spans 15 amino acids.

This clonotype was detected ten times or more. The chain joins TRBV7-2 to TRBJ1-2; possibly TRBD1 for D (5 bases). From germline, CDR1 is SGHTA and CDR2 FQGNSA. Trimming removed 2 bases from V and 4 bases from J, with 5 bases in between. The CDR3 extends over 12 amino acids. CDR3 DNA sequence: TGTGCCAGCAGCTTACAGGGCTATGGCTACACCTTC. Residues: CASSLQGYGYTF.

This clonotype was counted many times. The V and J genes are TRBV12-3 or TRBV12-4 and TRBJ2-2; no definite D call. V dropped 3 bases and J dropped 0 bases, with 8 bases sitting between them. CDR3 length equals 15 residues. The CDR3 loop reads CASSLVGANTGELFF. The CDR3 nucleotides are TGTGCCAGCAGTTTGGTGGGTGCGAACACCGGGGAGCTGTTTTTT.

Ten or more counts support this clonotype. The rearrangement uses TRBV4-3 and TRBJ1-2; tentatively, D is TRBD1 (5 bases). The germline CDR1 and CDR2 sequences are LGHNA and YSLEER. The CDR3 is made up of 16 amino acids. V gave up 4 bases and J gave up 0 bases, with 15 bases separating them. The CDR3 bases are TGCGCCAGCAGCCTCCGGGACGGCTTAGCTAACTATGGCTACACCTTC. Protein sequence: CASSLRDGLANYGYTF.

The sample holds many counts of this clonotype. The chain recombines TRBV18 with TRBJ2-1; D gene ambiguous. This CDR3 has 13 amino acids. Trimming cost V 10 bases and J 4 bases, with 14 bases left between them. Germline assignment: CDR1 KGHSH and CDR2 LQKENI. The CDR3 reads CATKPTEYNEQFF. The CDR3 coding sequence is TGTGCCACCAAGCCAACCGAGTACAATGAGCAGTTCTTC.

This clonotype was seen many times. This chain uses TRBV20-1 with TRBJ2-1; 13 bases fit TRBD2. The CDR3 is 15 amino acids. The germline CDR1 and CDR2 sequences are DFQATT and SNEGSKA (reference sequence). V lost 1 base to trimming and J lost 7 bases; unmatched junction nucleotides: 4. For the CDR3, the DNA is TGCAGTGCTAGAGTCGGGACTAGCGGGATTAATGAGCAGTTCTTC. Translated, it gives CSARVGTSGINEQFF.

This clonotype occurred many times. The chain joins TRBV12-3 or TRBV12-4 to TRBJ1-1; D gene unclear. V was clipped by 2 bases and J by 5 bases, with 6 bases between them. The CDR3 length is 12 residues. CDR3 sequence reads: CASSLLGTEAFF. CDR3 nucleotides: TGTGCCAGCAGTTTATTGGGGACTGAAGCTTTCTTT.

This clonotype showed up many times. The rearrangement uses TRBV6-5 and TRBJ2-1; TRBD1 might be the D (5 bases). There are 12 residues in the CDR3. Germline V lookup: CDR1 MNHEY, CDR2 SVGAGI. V lost 5 bases and J lost 6, with 8 bases in between. The CDR3 nucleotides are TGTGCCAGCAGTAAAGACAGCAATGAGCAGTTCTTC. Translating gives CASSKDSNEQFF.

Ten or more counts support this clonotype. V gene TRBV20-1 combines with J gene TRBJ2-2; the D call may be TRBD1 or TRBD2 (5 bases each). CDR1 is DFQATT, CDR2 SNEGSKA, per germline (reference sequence). The CDR3 runs to 15 residues. Trimming took 1 base from V and 5 from J, leaving 14 bases between them. CDR3: CSARVPGSLTGELFF. The CDR3 nucleotides are TGCAGTGCTAGAGTTCCAGGGAGCCTTACCGGGGAGCTGTTTTTT.

The chain couples TRBV20-1 to TRBJ1-2; D call uncertain. The CDR3 runs 14 residues. The germline gives CDR1 DFQATT, CDR2 SNEGSKA (reference sequence). Trimming shortened V by 1 base and J by 1 base, and 10 bases separated the two germline ends. The CDR3 here is CSARAGNLNYGYTF. CDR3 sequence (DNA): TGCAGTGCTAGAGCGGGCAACCTTAACTATGGCTACACCTTC.

This clonotype was counted ten times or more. V and J are TRBV27 and TRBJ2-7, with a possible D match to TRBD1 (6 bases). The germline gives CDR1 MNHEY, CDR2 SMNVEV (reference sequence). V lost 3 bases and J 1 base, leaving 13 bases between the germline ends. This CDR3 spans 15 amino acids. The DNA for the CDR3 is TGTGCCAGCAGTTTTAACAGGGAACGATCCTACGAGCAGTACTTC. Amino acid sequence: CASSFNRERSYEQYF.

Comments on this clonotype: With a much larger clone just one base away, this may be a read error. Likely a read error: the CDR3 ends without its conserved phenylalanine or tryptophan. J is TRBJ2-3 and V is TRBV6-1; perhaps TRBD2 as D (5 bases). In germline, CDR1 is MNHNS, CDR2 SASEGT. The V end was cut by 4 bases, the J end by 3 bases, with 8 bases between. This CDR3 contains 13 residues. The CDR3 protein is CASSVRGTDTQYY. The CDR3 DNA follows: TGTGCCAGCAGTGTTCGGGGAACAGATACGCAGTATTAT.